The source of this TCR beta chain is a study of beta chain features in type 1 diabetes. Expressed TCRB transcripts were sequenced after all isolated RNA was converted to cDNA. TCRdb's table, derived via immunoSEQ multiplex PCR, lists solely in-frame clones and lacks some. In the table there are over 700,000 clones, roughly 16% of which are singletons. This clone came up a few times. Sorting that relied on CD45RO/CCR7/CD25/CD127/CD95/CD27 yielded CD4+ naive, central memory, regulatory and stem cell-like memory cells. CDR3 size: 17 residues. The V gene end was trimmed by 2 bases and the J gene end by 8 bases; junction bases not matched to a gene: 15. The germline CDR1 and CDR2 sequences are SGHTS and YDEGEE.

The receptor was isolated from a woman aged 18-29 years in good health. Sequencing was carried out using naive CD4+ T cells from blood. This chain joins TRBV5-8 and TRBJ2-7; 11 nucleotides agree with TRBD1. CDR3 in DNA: TGTGCCAGCAGCTTCCAATTTAGCTCGGGACAGGGGGTGAAGCAGTACTTC. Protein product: CASSFQFSSGQGVKQYF. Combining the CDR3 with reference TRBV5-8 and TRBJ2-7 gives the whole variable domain EAGVTQSPTHLIKTRGQQATLRCSPISGHTSVYWYQQALGLGLQFLLWYDEGEERNRGNFPPRFSGRQFPNYSSELNVNALELEDSALYLCASSFQFSSGQGVKQYFGPGTRLTVT.